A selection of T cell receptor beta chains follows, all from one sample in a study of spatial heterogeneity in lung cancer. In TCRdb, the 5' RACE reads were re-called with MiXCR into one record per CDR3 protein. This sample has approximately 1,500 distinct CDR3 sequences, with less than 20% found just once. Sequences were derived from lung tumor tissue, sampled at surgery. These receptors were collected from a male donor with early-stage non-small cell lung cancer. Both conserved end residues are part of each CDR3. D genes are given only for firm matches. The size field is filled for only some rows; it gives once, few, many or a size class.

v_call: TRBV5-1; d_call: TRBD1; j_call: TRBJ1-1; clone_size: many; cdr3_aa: CASSLGGTASTEAFF; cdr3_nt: TGCGCCAGCAGCTTGGGCGGGACAGCGAGCACTGAAGCTTTCTTT
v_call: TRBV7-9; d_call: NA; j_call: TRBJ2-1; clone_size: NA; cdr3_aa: CALTQGSDEQFF; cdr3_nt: TGTGCCCTTACGCAGGGTTCGGATGAGCAGTTCTTC
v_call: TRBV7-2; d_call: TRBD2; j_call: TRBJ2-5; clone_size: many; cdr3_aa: CASSFQRGGEYF; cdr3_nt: TGTGCCAGCAGCTTTCAGCGGGGAGGGGAGTACTTC
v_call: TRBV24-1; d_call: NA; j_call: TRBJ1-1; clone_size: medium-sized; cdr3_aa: CATIGGANTEAFF; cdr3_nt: TGTGCCACCATTGGAGGGGCCAACACTGAAGCTTTCTTT
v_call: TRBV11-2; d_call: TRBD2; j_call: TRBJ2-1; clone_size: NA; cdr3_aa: CASSRTSGGGEQFF; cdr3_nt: TGTGCCAGCAGCCGGACTAGCGGGGGAGGTGAGCAGTTCTTC
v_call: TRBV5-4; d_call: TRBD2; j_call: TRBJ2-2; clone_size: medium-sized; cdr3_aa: CASSLGTSGTGELFF; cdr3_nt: TGTGCCAGCAGCTTGGGGACTAGCGGAACCGGGGAGCTGTTTTTT
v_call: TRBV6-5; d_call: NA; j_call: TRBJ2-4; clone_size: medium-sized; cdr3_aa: CASSPGLLAKNIQYF; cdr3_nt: TGTGCCAGCAGCCCGGGACTCCTAGCCAAAAACATTCAGTACTTC
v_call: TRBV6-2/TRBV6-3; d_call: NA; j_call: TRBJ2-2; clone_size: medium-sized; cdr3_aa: CASSPYRLGETGELFF; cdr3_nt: TGTGCCAGCAGTCCCTATCGTCTGGGGGAGACCGGGGAGCTGTTTTTT
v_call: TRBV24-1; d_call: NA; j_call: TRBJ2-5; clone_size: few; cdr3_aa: CATSDYGPLYF; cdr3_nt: TGTGCCACCAGTGATTACGGCCCCCTGTACTTC
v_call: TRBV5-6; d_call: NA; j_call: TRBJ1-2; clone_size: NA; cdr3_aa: CASRVDGNYGYTF; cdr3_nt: TGTGCCAGCAGAGTGGACGGTAACTATGGCTACACCTTC
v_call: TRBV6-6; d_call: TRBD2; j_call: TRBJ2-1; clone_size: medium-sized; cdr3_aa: CASSYAFGGAYNEQFF; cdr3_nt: TGTGCCAGCAGTTACGCCTTCGGGGGGGCCTACAATGAGCAGTTCTTC
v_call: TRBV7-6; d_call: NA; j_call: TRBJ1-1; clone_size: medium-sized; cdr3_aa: CASSLSQRGYTEAFF; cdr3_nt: TGTGCCAGCAGCTTAAGCCAGAGGGGTTACACTGAAGCTTTCTTT
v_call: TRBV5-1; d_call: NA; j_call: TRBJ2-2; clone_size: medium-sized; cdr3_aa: CASSLGTTPTRGTGELFF; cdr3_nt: TGCGCCAGCAGCTTGGGGACGACACCCACCAGAGGGACCGGGGAGCTGTTTTTT
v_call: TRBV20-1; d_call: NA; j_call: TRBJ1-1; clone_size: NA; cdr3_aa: CSARGVGGGKEDTEAFF; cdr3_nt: TGCAGTGCTAGAGGGGTAGGGGGAGGAAAGGAGGACACTGAAGCTTTCTTT
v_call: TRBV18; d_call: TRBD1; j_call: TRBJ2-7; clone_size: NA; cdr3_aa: CASSPAGGEQYF; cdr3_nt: TGTGCCAGCTCACCGGCAGGGGGCGAGCAGTACTTC
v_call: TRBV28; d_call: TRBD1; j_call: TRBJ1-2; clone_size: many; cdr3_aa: CASSLTGQGAQGYTF; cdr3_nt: TGTGCCAGCAGTTTAACGGGACAGGGGGCGCAAGGCTACACCTTC
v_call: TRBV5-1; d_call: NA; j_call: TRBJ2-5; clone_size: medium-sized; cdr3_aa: CASSEGGGETQYF; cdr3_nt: TGCGCCAGCAGCGAGGGTGGAGGGGAGACCCAGTACTTC
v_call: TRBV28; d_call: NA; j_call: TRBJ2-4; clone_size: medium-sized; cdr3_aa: CASSLQGGDIQYF; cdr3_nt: TGTGCCAGCAGTTTACAGGGCGGAGACATTCAGTACTTC
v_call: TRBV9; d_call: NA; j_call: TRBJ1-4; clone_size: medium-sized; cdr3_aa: CASSVGTGKLFF; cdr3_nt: TGTGCCAGCAGCGTGGGAACGGGAAAACTGTTTTTT
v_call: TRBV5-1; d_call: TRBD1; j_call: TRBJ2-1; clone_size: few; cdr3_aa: CASSSPGGEQFF; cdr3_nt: TGCGCCAGCAGCTCGCCAGGGGGCGAGCAGTTCTTC
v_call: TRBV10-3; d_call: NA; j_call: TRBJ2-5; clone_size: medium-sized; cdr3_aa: CAISGSRRETQYF; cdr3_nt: TGTGCCATCAGTGGATCCCGTAGAGAGACCCAGTACTTC
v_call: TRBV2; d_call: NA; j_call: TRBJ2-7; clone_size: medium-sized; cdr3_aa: CASTRDFNYEQYF; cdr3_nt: TGTGCCAGCACCCGGGACTTCAACTACGAGCAGTACTTC